The source of this T cell receptor (beta chain) is a study of T cells after yellow fever vaccination. TCRdb itself ran the 5' RACE reads through MiXCR, one entry per CDR3 protein. The table lists 450,000 to 650,000 distinct CDR3 sequences, 13% of them singletons. The sequence was obtained from a man aged 25 to 40 who received the YFV17D yellow fever vaccine. The material was PBMCs, obtained on the day of the yellow fever booster vaccination.

Written as DNA, the CDR3 is TGCAGTGCTAGGGACGGGCGAGAAACTGAAGCTTTCTTT. It codes for CSARDGRETEAFF. The V gene is TRBV20-1, the J gene TRBJ1-1; D remains unclear. The CDR3 runs 13 residues. Germline CDR1 and CDR2: DFQATT and SNEGSKA (reference sequence). The V and J ends lost 3 bases and 5 bases respectively, with 13 bases between them.